The clone carrying this T cell receptor (beta chain) was picked up a small number of times. The data belong to a study of early T cells in non-severe SARS-CoV-2 infection. As part of library construction, unique molecular identifiers were attached to individual cDNA molecules. MiXCR, run by TCRdb on the 5' RACE reads, gives a single entry per CDR3 protein. This table has roughly 83,000 distinct CDR3 sequences, 10% appearing once. The CDR3 covers 17 residues. V lost 5 bases to trimming and J lost 0 bases; unmatched junction nucleotides: 13. Germline-derived CDR1 and CDR2 are MNHEY and SMNVEV (reference sequence).

The rearrangement joins TRBV27 to TRBJ2-7; 7 bases agree with TRBD2. The input for sequencing was whole blood, taken at baseline. The source of this sequence is an adult who was a healthcare worker with PCR-confirmed SARS-CoV-2 infection or an uninfected control (not recorded which). DNA of the CDR3: TGTGCCAGCAGTCCCTCCTCTCCTAGCGGAAGCTCCTACGAGCAGTACTTC. Its translation: CASSPSSPSGSSYEQYF.